Listed below are T cell receptor beta chains from one sample, sequenced in a study of T cell responses to AZD1222 COVID-19 vaccine. Produced via immunoSEQ multiplex PCR; TCRdb's table is partial and in-frame only. The table lists some 150,000 clones, 75% to 95% of them singletons. The source was peripheral blood, collected 28 days after the second AZD1222 dose. Source of these receptors: an adult who received the AZD1222 COVID-19 vaccine. CDR3s include the opening cysteine and the closing phenylalanine or tryptophan. The size of a clone is reported for some rows only, either as once, few or many, or as a class for expanded clones.

abundance: .; v_gene: TRBV19; CDR3aa: CASSIRERGMNTEAFF
abundance: .; v_gene: TRBV7-9; CDR3aa: CASSALTGADTEAFF
abundance: .; v_gene: TRBV4-1; CDR3aa: CASSRETNGELFF
abundance: .; v_gene: TRBV30; CDR3aa: CAWRQKDSYEQYF
abundance: .; v_gene: TRBV3-1/TRBV3-2; CDR3aa: CASSQQFVRGYEQYF
abundance: .; v_gene: TRBV11-2; CDR3aa: CASSYSGEQFF
abundance: .; v_gene: TRBV6-5; CDR3aa: CASSYMTGVTGELFF
abundance: once; v_gene: TRBV27; CDR3aa: CASSFPDRESTGELFF
abundance: .; v_gene: TRBV25-1; CDR3aa: CASSYKGESYNEQFF
abundance: .; v_gene: TRBV7-7; CDR3aa: CASSLGNSGTDTQYF
abundance: .; v_gene: TRBV30; CDR3aa: CAWTLWGTDTQYF